This TCR beta chain stems from a study of OX40 agonist ivuxolimab in advanced cancers. Across the study: Each patient was given ivuxolimab into a vein every 2 weeks, at 0.01 to 10 mg/kg. Dose-escalation patients suffered from hepatocellular carcinoma, melanoma, renal cell or head and neck cancer.

The junction had 15 bases not matched to a gene; V was cut back by 6 bases and J by 2 bases. Per germline, CDR1 SGHAT and CDR2 FQNNGV. The CDR3 spans 18 residues. TCRdb keeps only in-frame clones here, not all; method: immunoSEQ multiplex PCR. The sample includes about 33,000 clones, approximately 84% of them seen just once. This clonotype was obtained from an adult with an advanced solid tumor such as melanoma, head and neck, liver or kidney cancer. The chain carries TRBV11-2 and TRBJ1-5; 8 bases are a match to TRBD1. The sequences come from CD4+ or CD8+ T cells sorted from blood, collected in a trial of the OX40 agonist ivuxolimab. The DNA for the CDR3 is TGTGCCAGCAGGATGAGAGGACAGGGAAGGGATGGCAATCAGCCCCAGCATTTT. Residues: CASRMRGQGRDGNQPQHF. Full variable domain (missing parts from reference TRBV11-2 and TRBJ1-5): EAGVAQSPRYKIIEKRQSVAFWCNPISGHATLYWYQQILGQGPKLLIQFQNNGVVDDSQLPKDRFSAERLKGVDSTLKIQPAKLEDSAVYLCASRMRGQGRDGNQPQHFGDGTRLSIL.